These 6 T cell receptor beta chains originate from one sample sequenced in a study of neoadjuvant anti-PD-1 for oral cavity cancer. Profiled with immunoSEQ multiplex PCR; TCRdb holds only in-frame clones, not every one. Of about 15,000 clones in the sample, about 70% were seen once. Sequenced material: PBMCs, taken before nivolumab (anti-PD-1) treatment. The origin of the receptors is a person aged 40 to 85 with oral cavity squamous cell carcinoma.

CDR3 loop: CGARKVGYTF. The CDR3 coding sequence is TGCGGAGCAAGAAAAGTAGGCTACACCTTC. The chain couples TRBV20-1 to TRBJ1-2; D unresolved. Germline V gene data show CDR1 as DFQATT and CDR2 as SNEGSKA (reference sequence). CDR3 size: 10 residues.

The rearrangement joins TRBV29-1 to TRBJ2-5, with 11 bases that match TRBD2. The DNA end favors TRBJ2-7, so the J call may be wrong. Germline V gene sequence: CDR1 SQVTM, CDR2 ANQGSEA. The CDR3 consists of 15 residues. CDR3 nucleotide sequence: TGCAGCGTTGGTGTACTAGCGGGAGTCCTACGCGAGCAGTACTTC. The encoded protein is CSVGVLAGVLREQYF.

The chain recombines TRBV29-1 with TRBJ2-2, with D perhaps TRBD2 (6 bases). Germline CDR1 and CDR2: SQVTM and ANQGSEA. Deletions cut 3 bases from V and 1 base from J, with 6 bases between. The CDR3 loop spans 13 amino acids. The CDR3 here is CSVDGGNTGELFF. The CDR3 region has the DNA TGCAGCGTTGACGGGGGGAACACCGGGGAGCTGTTTTTT.

This clone has just a few counts. The chain employs TRBV18 and TRBJ1-1; weak D call: TRBD1 (5 bases). The ends were cut back, 6 bases at V and 4 bases at J, with 15 bases in the middle. Germline assignment: CDR1 KGHSH and CDR2 LQKENI. CDR3 length: 14 residues. CDR3 in DNA: TGTGCCAGCTCCCCGAAGAGGGGTGGCACTGAAGCTTTCTTT. Translation gives CASSPKRGGTEAFF. The complete variable domain, with remaining parts taken from reference TRBV18 and TRBJ1-1, reads NAGVMQNPRHLVRRRGQEARLRCSPMKGHSHVYWYRQLPEEGLKFMVYLQKENIIDESGMPKERFSAEFPKEGPSILRIQQVVRGDSAAYFCASSPKRGGTEAFFGQGTRLTVV.

This chain joins TRBV9 and TRBJ1-3; D not certain. The V end was cut by 0 bases, the J end by 2 bases, with 9 bases between. This CDR3 is built from 15 residues. Germline CDR1 is SGDLS and CDR2 is YYNGEE. The CDR3 sequence is CASSVAPTPGNTIYF. The CDR3 DNA reads TGTGCCAGCAGCGTAGCTCCCACGCCTGGAAACACCATATATTTT.

This clone appeared once. The chain joins TRBV14 to TRBJ1-2; D is possibly TRBD1 (5 bases). This CDR3 has 13 amino acids. V gave up 0 bases and J gave up 8 bases, with 10 bases separating them. Germline values: CDR1 SGHDN, CDR2 FVKESK. The CDR3 sequence: CASSQDGRGGYTF. CDR3 nucleotide sequence: TGTGCCAGCAGCCAAGACGGGAGGGGCGGCTACACCTTC.